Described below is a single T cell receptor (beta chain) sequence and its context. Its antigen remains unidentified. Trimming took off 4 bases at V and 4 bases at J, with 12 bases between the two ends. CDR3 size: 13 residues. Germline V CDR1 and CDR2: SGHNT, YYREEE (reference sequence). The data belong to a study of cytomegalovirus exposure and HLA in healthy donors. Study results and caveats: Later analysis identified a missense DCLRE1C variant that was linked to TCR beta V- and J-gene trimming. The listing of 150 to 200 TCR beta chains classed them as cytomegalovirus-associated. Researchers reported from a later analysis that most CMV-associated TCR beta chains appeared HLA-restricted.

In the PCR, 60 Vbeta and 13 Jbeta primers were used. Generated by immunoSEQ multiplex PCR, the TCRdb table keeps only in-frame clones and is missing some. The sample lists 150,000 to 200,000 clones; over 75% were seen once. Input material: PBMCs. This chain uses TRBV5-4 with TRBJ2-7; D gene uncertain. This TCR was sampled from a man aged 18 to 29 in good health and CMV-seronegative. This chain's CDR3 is CASSQSGLYEQYF. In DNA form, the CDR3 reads TGTGCCAGCAGCCAGTCGGGTTTATACGAGCAGTACTTC. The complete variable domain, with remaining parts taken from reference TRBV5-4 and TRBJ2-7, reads ETGVTQSPTHLIKTRGQQVTLRCSSQSGHNTVSWYQQALGQGPQFIFQYYREEENGRGNFPPRFSGLQFPNYSSELNVNALELDDSALYLCASSQSGLYEQYFGPGTRLTVT.